This T cell receptor (beta chain) was sequenced in a study of radiotherapy plus CTLA-4 blockade in lung cancer. Whole-study context: Patients showed objective responses in roughly 19% of cases and disease control in more than 25%. Study findings and constraints: Per reports, early blood T cell clone dynamics, plus interferon-beta, forecast response most strongly. Expansion in blood of tumor-derived TCR clones was seen after radiotherapy plus ipilimumab.

The repertoire was sequenced with immunoSEQ multiplex PCR; TCRdb's copy has only in-frame clones and lacks some. Altogether just over 60,000 clones are present, approximately 80% being singletons, with the ten largest covering about 4.5%. Lung cancer patients with chemo-refractory metastatic non-small-cell disease were given focal radiation plus CTLA-4 blockade with ipilimumab. As concerns this clone: Its target is unknown.

With 2 bases removed from V and 11 bases from J, the gap between germline ends came to 12 bases. Germline V gene data show CDR1 as GTSNPN and CDR2 as SVGIG (reference sequence). The CDR3 loop spans 11 amino acids. The sequence derives from a human donor with non-small cell lung cancer who had a complete response to radiotherapy plus ipilimumab. The chain has TRBV30 and TRBJ1-1; D is undetermined. This specimen was peripheral blood, taken from a patient treated with radiotherapy plus ipilimumab. This chain's CDR3 is CAWSQRSVAFF. In DNA form, the CDR3 reads TGTGCCTGGAGTCAGCGAAGTGTGGCTTTCTTT.